Listed below are T cell receptor beta chains from one sample, sequenced in a study of CD8+ T cells in alopecia areata. Some clones are missing from TCRdb's copy, which holds only in-frame ones; the method was immunoSEQ multiplex PCR. The table lists 250,000 to 300,000 clones, roughly 64% of them singletons. The starting material was CD4+ T cells sorted from blood, obtained at week 24, from a patient treated with tofacitinib. These receptors came from a human donor with alopecia areata. Each CDR3 is given with its conserved first and last residue. D genes are given only for firm matches. Size values are once, few and many counts, or a class for expanded clones, and some rows have none.

v_call	d_call	clone_size	j_call	cdr3_aa	cdr3_nt
TRBV9	TRBD1	.	TRBJ1-5	CASSPRGFNQPQHF	TGTGCCAGCAGCCCCAGGGGGTTCAATCAGCCCCAGCATTTT
TRBV29-1	.	.	TRBJ1-5	CSVEVGQMGPQHF	TGCAGCGTTGAAGTGGGCCAGATGGGGCCCCAGCATTTT
TRBV4-1	.	few	TRBJ1-2	CASSLGGEGYTF	TGCGCCAGCAGCCTGGGGGGGGAAGGCTACACCTTC
TRBV28	.	.	TRBJ2-5	CASSLPGTGQETQYF	TGTGCCAGCAGTTTACCAGGGACCGGCCAAGAGACCCAGTACTTC
TRBV7-8	TRBD1	.	TRBJ1-3	CASSLDRGTTRAIYF	TGTGCCAGCAGCTTAGACAGGGGGACGACCCGTGCCATATATTTT
TRBV29-1	.	.	TRBJ1-6	CSVDSGINSPLHF	TGCAGCGTTGATTCGGGGATTAATTCACCCCTCCACTTT
TRBV11-2	TRBD2	.	TRBJ2-7	CASSRTSPALGDEQYF	TGTGCCAGCAGCCGGACTAGCCCGGCCTTAGGTGACGAGCAGTACTTC
TRBV29-1	.	few	TRBJ2-3	CSVGGVQGTDTQYF	TGCAGCGTTGGTGGAGTTCAGGGCACAGATACGCAGTATTTT
TRBV5-6	.	few	TRBJ2-5	CASSLGSQETQYF	TGTGCCAGCAGCTTGGGCAGCCAAGAGACCCAGTACTTC
TRBV30	TRBD1	.	TRBJ2-3	CAWTTGGTDTQYF	TGTGCCTGGACAACAGGGGGCACAGATACGCAATATTTT
TRBV11-2	.	.	TRBJ2-3	CASTDDGLGTNTQYF	TGTGCCAGCACCGACGACGGATTGGGAACGAATACGCAGTATTTT
TRBV9	.	.	TRBJ1-6	CASSVAPGSSSPLHF	TGTGCCAGCAGCGTTGCCCCAGGGTCAAGTTCACCCCTCCACTTT
TRBV19	TRBD1	.	TRBJ1-2	CASSIVPGTGKHTF	TGTGCCAGTAGTATCGTCCCCGGGACAGGGAAACACACCTTC
TRBV29-1	TRBD2	.	TRBJ2-5	CSVQRGGGETQYF	TGCAGCGTACAGCGGGGGGGCGGAGAGACCCAGTACTTC
TRBV7-3	.	.	TRBJ2-1	CASSPRVSSYNEQFF	TGTGCCAGCAGCCCTAGGGTTAGCTCCTACAATGAGCAGTTCTTC
TRBV4-3	.	.	TRBJ2-7	CASSQENFGGSQQYF	TGCGCCAGCAGCCAAGAAAACTTTGGAGGTAGCCAGCAGTACTTC
TRBV6-5	TRBD1	.	TRBJ1-4	CASSRRGQSEEKLFF	TGTGCCAGCTCGAGAAGGGGACAGTCTGAGGAAAAACTGTTTTTT
TRBV4-2	TRBD2	.	TRBJ2-7	CASSRTSGLGEQYF	TGTGCCAGCAGCAGGACTAGCGGGTTAGGCGAGCAGTACTTC
TRBV7-2	TRBD1	.	TRBJ1-5	CASSLRTGSEQPQHF	TGTGCCAGCAGCTTACGGACAGGGTCGGAACAGCCCCAGCATTTT
TRBV4-3	TRBD2	.	TRBJ2-5	CASSSSGGAAETQYF	TGCGCCAGCAGCTCCAGCGGGGGGGCCGCAGAGACCCAGTACTTC
TRBV2	.	.	TRBJ2-7	CASRGNYEQYF	TGTGCCAGCAGGGGGAACTACGAGCAGTACTTC
TRBV6-6	TRBD1	.	TRBJ1-5	CASTKRDRGANQPQHF	TGTGCCAGCACCAAACGGGACAGGGGGGCCAATCAGCCCCAGCATTTT
TRBV18	TRBD2	.	TRBJ2-1	CASSPEGLGEQFF	TGTGCCAGCTCACCCGAGGGACTAGGTGAGCAGTTCTTC
TRBV28	.	.	TRBJ2-7	CASSSPGAPEQYF	TGTGCCAGCAGTTCTCCCGGGGCCCCGGAGCAGTACTTC
TRBV5-1	TRBD1	few	TRBJ2-3	CASSSPRQGSTDTQYF	TGCGCCAGCAGCAGCCCTAGACAGGGCAGCACAGATACGCAGTATTTT
TRBV20-1	.	.	TRBJ1-1	CSAGTSTEAFF	TGCAGTGCCGGGACTTCCACTGAAGCTTTCTTT
TRBV30	.	.	TRBJ1-1	CAWSVIAEAFF	TGTGCCTGGAGTGTAATCGCTGAAGCTTTCTTT
TRBV30	.	.	TRBJ2-6	CAWSRGIAVTGANVLTF	TGTGCCTGGAGTCGAGGGATAGCGGTTACTGGGGCCAACGTCCTGACTTTC
TRBV19	TRBD1	.	TRBJ1-4	CASRPGTGDNEKLFF	TGTGCCAGTAGACCCGGGACAGGCGACAATGAAAAACTGTTTTTT
TRBV7-9	.	.	TRBJ2-2	CASSLGKREFVVNTGELFF	TGTGCCAGCAGCTTAGGGAAGAGGGAGTTTGTGGTGAACACCGGGGAGCTGTTTTTT
TRBV10-3	TRBD2	.	TRBJ2-5	CAISELGLAEKETQYF	TGTGCCATCAGTGAGCTGGGACTAGCGGAAAAAGAGACCCAGTACTTC
TRBV19	TRBD1	.	TRBJ1-2	CASSTGGSGYTF	TGTGCCAGCAGTACAGGGGGCAGTGGCTACACCTTC
TRBV5-1	.	.	TRBJ1-1	CASSLSPGGTEAFF	TGCGCCAGCAGCTTGAGCCCAGGAGGGACTGAAGCTTTCTTT
TRBV4-1	.	.	TRBJ2-1	CASSPARGAWTYNEQFF	TGCGCCAGCAGCCCGGCCCGGGGAGCGTGGACCTACAATGAGCAGTTCTTC
TRBV9	.	.	TRBJ1-4	CASSELEGKLFF	TGTGCCAGCAGCGAACTCGAGGGAAAACTGTTTTTT
TRBV20-1	.	.	TRBJ1-5	CSAQRDQPQHF	TGCAGTGCTCAGAGAGATCAGCCCCAGCATTTT
TRBV5-1	.	.	TRBJ2-5	CASSLEATRETQYF	TGCGCCAGCAGCTTGGAGGCTACTAGAGAGACCCAGTACTTC
TRBV29-1	.	.	TRBJ1-1	CSVEGLNTEAFF	TGCAGCGTTGAGGGCCTGAACACTGAAGCTTTCTTT
TRBV30	.	few	TRBJ1-1	CAWMPGPGEAFF	TGTGCCTGGATGCCGGGCCCCGGGGAAGCTTTCTTT
TRBV4-3	.	.	TRBJ1-3	CASSQRGTGDTIYF	TGCGCCAGCAGCCAAAGAGGGACGGGAGACACCATATATTTT
TRBV28	.	few	TRBJ2-7	CASSPPAPVLGEQYF	TGTGCCAGCAGCCCCCCGGCCCCAGTGCTAGGCGAGCAGTACTTC
TRBV10-3	TRBD1	.	TRBJ2-7	CAISGQGVEQYF	TGTGCCATCAGTGGCCAGGGGGTCGAGCAGTACTTC
TRBV5-1	.	.	TRBJ1-2	CASSSGGQEGFYGYTF	TGCGCCAGCAGCTCCGGGGGCCAGGAAGGTTTTTATGGCTACACCTTC
TRBV29-1	.	.	TRBJ2-5	CSVEVPPEAQYF	TGCAGCGTTGAAGTCCCCCCTGAGGCTCAGTACTTC
TRBV29-1	.	.	TRBJ2-7	CSVDVDYEQYF	TGCAGCGTTGACGTAGACTACGAGCAGTACTTC
TRBV5-1	.	.	TRBJ2-3	CASSFGVQGTSTDTQYF	TGCGCCAGCAGCTTTGGCGTCCAGGGGACTAGCACAGATACGCAGTATTTT
TRBV5-1	.	.	TRBJ2-7	CASSWGSSSYEQYF	TGCGCCAGCAGCTGGGGGTCCTCCTCCTACGAGCAGTACTTC
TRBV6-5	.	.	TRBJ2-7	CASSRGTGNYEQYF	TGTGCCAGCAGCCGAGGTACAGGAAACTACGAGCAGTACTTC
TRBV6-5	.	.	TRBJ1-3	CASLSGHLSGNTIYF	TGTGCCAGCCTCTCGGGACATCTCTCTGGAAACACCATATATTTT
TRBV7-8	TRBD1	many	TRBJ2-2	CASSPRGQGNGELFF	TGTGCCAGCAGCCCCCGTGGACAGGGCAACGGGGAGCTGTTTTTT
TRBV7-2	.	.	TRBJ2-7	CASSRKLQGSYEQYF	TGTGCCAGCAGCCGCAAGCTTCAGGGAAGCTACGAGCAGTACTTC
TRBV30	.	.	TRBJ1-2	CAWSVSSGSGYTF	TGTGCCTGGAGTGTGTCTTCCGGCAGCGGCTACACCTTC
TRBV19	TRBD1	few	TRBJ1-2	CASSAGQHYGYTF	TGTGCCAGTAGTGCGGGACAGCACTATGGCTACACCTTC
TRBV2	TRBD1	.	TRBJ2-1	CASSPGTGGHNEQFF	TGTGCCAGCAGCCCCGGGACAGGGGGTCACAATGAGCAGTTCTTC
TRBV10-3	.	.	TRBJ1-1	CAISERRGANTEAFF	TGTGCCATCAGTGAAAGGAGGGGAGCTAACACTGAAGCTTTCTTT